Listed below are T cell receptor beta chains from one sample, sequenced in a study of response to subunit inactivated influenza vaccine. TCRdb used MiXCR to reprocess the RT-PCR reads, holding one entry per CDR3 protein. The table shows about half a million distinct CDR3 sequences, with approximately 11% occurring only once. Here the sequenced sample was PBMCs from blood, taken about 40 days after vaccination. The receptors stem from a man aged 45-65 years who received an inactivated influenza vaccine. The CDR3 runs from the conserved cysteine through the conserved F or W. A D gene is named only where the DNA matches it firmly. Not all rows give a size; the values are once, few, many and, for expanded clones, a class.

d_call	v_call	j_call	clone_size	cdr3_nt	cdr3_aa
.	TRBV5-5	TRBJ2-3	many	TGTGCCAGCAGCTTACAAGGGACCACAGATACGCAGTATTTT	CASSLQGTTDTQYF
TRBD1	TRBV10-3	TRBJ1-3	few	TGTACCTCCAGAACAGGGGATGGAAACACCATATATTTT	CTSRTGDGNTIYF
TRBD2	TRBV20-1	TRBJ2-5	.	TGCAGTGCTATACCGAGACTAGCTCAGTACCAAGAGACCCAGTACTTC	CSAIPRLAQYQETQYF
.	TRBV5-5	TRBJ1-5	many	TGTGCCAGCAGCACAAATACAGGGTACGGTCAGCCCCAGCATTTT	CASSTNTGYGQPQHF
TRBD2	TRBV24-1	TRBJ2-3	few	TGTGCCACCAGTGGGCGCGGGAGGAACTATGGGACAGATACGCAGTATTTT	CATSGRGRNYGTDTQYF
.	TRBV6-1	TRBJ2-7	many	TGTGCCAGCAGCCCTAAACAGGGACCAAGCTCCTACGAGCAGTACTTC	CASSPKQGPSSYEQYF
.	TRBV7-2	TRBJ1-3	few	TGTGCCGGCGGACATTCTGGAAACACCATATATTTT	CAGGHSGNTIYF
.	TRBV27	TRBJ1-1	few	TGTGCCAGCGGTGGGGCACCGAGGGCTTTCTTT	CASGGAPRAFF
.	TRBV29-1	TRBJ2-7	.	TGCAGCGTTGAGGGGGGGGCTAGGGAGCAGTACTTC	CSVEGGAREQYF
.	TRBV20-1	TRBJ2-1	many	TGCAGTGCTAGCGGAAGCTCCTACAATGAGCAGTTCTTC	CSASGSSYNEQFF
.	TRBV20-1	TRBJ2-7	.	TGCAGTGCGCCTTGGGGGACAAGGGTCACCTACGAGCAGTACTTC	CSAPWGTRVTYEQYF
TRBD1	TRBV25-1	TRBJ2-2	.	TGTGCCAGCAGCTACAGGGGGCGGTCCACCGGGGAGCTGTTTTTT	CASSYRGRSTGELFF
.	TRBV15	TRBJ2-1	few	TGTGCCACCAGCACGGCAGGAAGCTCCTACAATGAGCAGTTCTTC	CATSTAGSSYNEQFF
.	TRBV3-1	TRBJ2-6	.	TGTGCCAGCAGCCCCACATGGGCTGGGGCCAACGTCCTGACTTTC	CASSPTWAGANVLTF
.	TRBV12-3/TRBV12-4	TRBJ2-5	many	TGTGCCAGCAGTTTCTCACAGCTCCAAGAGACCCAGTACTTC	CASSFSQLQETQYF
.	TRBV11-1	TRBJ1-6	.	TGTGCCAGCACCCCCGGGGGGAAGAATTCACCCCTCCACTTT	CASTPGGKNSPLHF
.	TRBV4-1	TRBJ2-5	.	TGCGCCAGCAGCCACCTCGGACTCTCTACGGAGACCCAGTACTTC	CASSHLGLSTETQYF
TRBD1	TRBV6-2/TRBV6-3	TRBJ2-4	few	TGTGCCAGCAGTACACAGGGGGCGAGAAACATTCAGTACTTC	CASSTQGARNIQYF
.	TRBV7-2	TRBJ1-2	.	TGTGCCAGCAGCTTCTCAGGGCCCTATGGCTACATCTTC	CASSFSGPYGYIF
.	TRBV5-1	TRBJ2-3	few	TGCGCCAGCAGCATCCATCCAACAAGGTACACAGATACGCAGTATTTT	CASSIHPTRYTDTQYF
.	TRBV5-6	TRBJ2-6	few	TGTGCCAGCAGCACAGGGTTAGGGGCCAACGTCCTGACTTTC	CASSTGLGANVLTF
.	TRBV5-1	TRBJ2-7	.	TGCGCCAGCAGCTTGGTCAGGGGACGGAACTACGAGCAGTACTTC	CASSLVRGRNYEQYF
.	TRBV7-2	TRBJ2-5	.	TGTGCCAGCAGCCGAACCTTAGAACCGGGAGAGACCCAGTACTTC	CASSRTLEPGETQYF
TRBD2	TRBV7-8	TRBJ2-2	few	TGTGCCAGCAGCTGGGAAAGACTAGCAACGAACACCGGGGAGCTGTTTTTT	CASSWERLATNTGELFF
TRBD1	TRBV5-1	TRBJ1-5	.	TGCGCCAGCAGCTCGGGGACAGGGGTCAATCAGCCCCAGCATTTT	CASSSGTGVNQPQHF
TRBD2	TRBV5-1	TRBJ2-1	few	TGCGCCAGCAGCTGGCGGGGGGTTCCTCCTGAGCAGTTCTTC	CASSWRGVPPEQFF
TRBD1	TRBV6-1	TRBJ1-1	many	TGTGCCAGCAGTCGGACAGGGCTTACTGAAGCTTTCTTT	CASSRTGLTEAFF
.	TRBV3-1	TRBJ2-7	.	TGTGCCAGCAGCCACGGAACCCTCAGGGGCTTGAACTTC	CASSHGTLRGLNF
TRBD1	TRBV12-3/TRBV12-4	TRBJ1-5	.	TGTGCCAGCAGCCCCTCCTCAACAGGGGTCAATCAGCCCCAGCATTTT	CASSPSSTGVNQPQHF